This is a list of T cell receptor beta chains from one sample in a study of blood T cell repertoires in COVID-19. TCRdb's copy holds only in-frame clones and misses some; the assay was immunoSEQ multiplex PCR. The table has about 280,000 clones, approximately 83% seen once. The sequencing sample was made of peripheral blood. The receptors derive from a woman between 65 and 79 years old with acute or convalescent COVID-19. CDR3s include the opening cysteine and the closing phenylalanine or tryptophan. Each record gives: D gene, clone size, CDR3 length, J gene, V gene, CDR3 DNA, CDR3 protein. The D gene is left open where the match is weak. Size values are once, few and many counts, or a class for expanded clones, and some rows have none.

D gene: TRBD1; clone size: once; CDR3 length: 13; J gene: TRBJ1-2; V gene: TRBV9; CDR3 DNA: TGTGCCAGCAGCAAGACAGGGAACTATGGCTACACCTTC; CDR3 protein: CASSKTGNYGYTF
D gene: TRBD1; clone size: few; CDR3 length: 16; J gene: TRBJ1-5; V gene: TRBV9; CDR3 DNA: TGTGCCAGCAGCGTAGACGCGGGACAGGGTAATCAGCCCCAGCATTTT; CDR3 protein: CASSVDAGQGNQPQHF
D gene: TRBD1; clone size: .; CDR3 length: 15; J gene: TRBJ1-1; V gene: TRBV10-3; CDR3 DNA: TGTGCCATCAGTGACCCCGGGACAGGGAAAACTGAAGCTTTCTTT; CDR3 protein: CAISDPGTGKTEAFF
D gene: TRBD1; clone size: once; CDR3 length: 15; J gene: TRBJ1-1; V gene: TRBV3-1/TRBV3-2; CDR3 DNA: TGTGCCAGCAGCCAAGCAGGGACAGGGACGACTGAAGCTTTCTTT; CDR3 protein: CASSQAGTGTTEAFF
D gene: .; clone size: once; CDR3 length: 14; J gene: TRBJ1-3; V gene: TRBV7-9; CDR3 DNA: TGTGCCAGCAGCTCAGGTGACGCTGGAAACACCATATATTTT; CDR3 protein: CASSSGDAGNTIYF
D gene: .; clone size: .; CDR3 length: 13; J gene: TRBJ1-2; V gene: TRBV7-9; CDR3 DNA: TGTGCCAGCAGCTTCCCAGGGGACTATGGCTACACCTTC; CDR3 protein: CASSFPGDYGYTF
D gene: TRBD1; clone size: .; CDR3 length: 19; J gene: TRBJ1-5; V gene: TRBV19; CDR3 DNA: TGTGCCAGTAGAATACTTATTTCGCGGGACAGCGGTGTACGGCAGCCCCAGCATTTT; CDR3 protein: CASRILISRDSGVRQPQHF
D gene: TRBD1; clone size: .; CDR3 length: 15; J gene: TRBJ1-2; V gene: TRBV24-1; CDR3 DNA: TGTGCCACCAGTACGGTTGACAGGGGTCGGTATGGCTACACCTTC; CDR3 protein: CATSTVDRGRYGYTF
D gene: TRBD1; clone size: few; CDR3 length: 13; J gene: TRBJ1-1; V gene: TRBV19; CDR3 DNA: TGTGCCAGTAGCCGACAGGGAAACACTGAAGCTTTCTTT; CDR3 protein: CASSRQGNTEAFF
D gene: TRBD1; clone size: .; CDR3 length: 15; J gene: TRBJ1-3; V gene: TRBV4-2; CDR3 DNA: TGTGCCAGCAGCCAGGTTACAGGGGCTGGAAACACCATATATTTT; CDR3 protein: CASSQVTGAGNTIYF
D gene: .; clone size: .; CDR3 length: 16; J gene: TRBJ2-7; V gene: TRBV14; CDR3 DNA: TGTGCCAGCAGCCAAGTATCAGGGCTCGACTCCTACGAGCAGTACTTC; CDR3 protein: CASSQVSGLDSYEQYF
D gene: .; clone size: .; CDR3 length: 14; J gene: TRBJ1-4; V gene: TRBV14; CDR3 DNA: TGTGCCAGCAGTCAGGAAGGAGGGGCATGGAAACTGTTTTTT; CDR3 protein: CASSQEGGAWKLFF
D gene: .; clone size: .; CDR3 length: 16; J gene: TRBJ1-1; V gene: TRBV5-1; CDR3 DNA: TGCGCCAGCAGCTTGGAGGCAGGGTTGAGGAACACTGAAGCTTTCTTT; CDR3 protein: CASSLEAGLRNTEAFF
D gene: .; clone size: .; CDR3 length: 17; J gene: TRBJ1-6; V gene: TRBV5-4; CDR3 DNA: TGTGCCAGCAGCTTGGATCCGAGAAGCTCCTATAATTCACCCCTCCACTTT; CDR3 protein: CASSLDPRSSYNSPLHF
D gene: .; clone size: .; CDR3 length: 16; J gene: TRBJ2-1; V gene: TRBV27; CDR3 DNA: TGTGCCAGCTCCTCCGCAGGGTCGGGCTCCTACAATGAGCAGTTCTTC; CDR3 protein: CASSSAGSGSYNEQFF
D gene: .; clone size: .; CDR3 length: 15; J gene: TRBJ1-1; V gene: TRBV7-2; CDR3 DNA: TGTGCCAGCAGCTCCAGGGCAGCACTAAACACTGAAGCTTTCTTT; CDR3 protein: CASSSRAALNTEAFF
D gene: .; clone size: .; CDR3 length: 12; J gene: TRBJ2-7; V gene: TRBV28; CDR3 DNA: TGTGCCAGCAGTCCGAGGCTCTACGAGCAGTACTTC; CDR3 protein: CASSPRLYEQYF
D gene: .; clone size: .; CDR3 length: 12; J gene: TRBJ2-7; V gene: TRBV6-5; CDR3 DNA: TGTGCCAGCCGTAGAGGGCCCTCCGAGCAGTACTTC; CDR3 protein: CASRRGPSEQYF
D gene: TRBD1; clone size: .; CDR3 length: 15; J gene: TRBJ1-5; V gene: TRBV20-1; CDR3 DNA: TGCAGTGCTAGTGTGACAGGGATTAGCAATCAGCCCCAGCATTTT; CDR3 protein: CSASVTGISNQPQHF
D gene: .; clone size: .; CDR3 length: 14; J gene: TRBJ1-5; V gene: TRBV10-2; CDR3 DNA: TGCGCCTCTACCCCCCGGACAGAGAGTCAGCCCCAGCATTTT; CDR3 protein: CASTPRTESQPQHF
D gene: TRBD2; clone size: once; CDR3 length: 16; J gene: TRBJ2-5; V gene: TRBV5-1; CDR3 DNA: TGCGCCAGCACCCCTTCCCCTAGCGGCTTCCAAGAGACCCAGTACTTC; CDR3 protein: CASTPSPSGFQETQYF
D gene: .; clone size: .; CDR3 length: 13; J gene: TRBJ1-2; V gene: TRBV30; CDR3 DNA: TGTGCCTGGAGCGCGGACACCAACTATGGCTACACCTTC; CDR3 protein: CAWSADTNYGYTF
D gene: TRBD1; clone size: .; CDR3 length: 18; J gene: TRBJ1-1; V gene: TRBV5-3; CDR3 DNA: TGTGCCAGAAGCAAACCTCAGGGGGACTTAACAATGAACACTGAAGCTTTCTTT; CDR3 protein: CARSKPQGDLTMNTEAFF
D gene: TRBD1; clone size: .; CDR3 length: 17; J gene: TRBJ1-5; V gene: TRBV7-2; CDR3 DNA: TGTGCCAGCAGCTTGGTAACCAGGGGGATCTTCAATCAGCCCCAGCATTTT; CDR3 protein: CASSLVTRGIFNQPQHF
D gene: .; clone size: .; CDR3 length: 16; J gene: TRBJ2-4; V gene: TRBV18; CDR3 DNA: TGTGCCAGCTCACCCCCGGGTCTCGGGGCCAAAAACATTCAGTACTTC; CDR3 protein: CASSPPGLGAKNIQYF
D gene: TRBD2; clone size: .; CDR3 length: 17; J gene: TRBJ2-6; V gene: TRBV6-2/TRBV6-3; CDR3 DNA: TGTGCCAGCAGTTACGTAGCGGGGGGGCTTGGGGCCAACGTCCTGACTTTC; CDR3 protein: CASSYVAGGLGANVLTF
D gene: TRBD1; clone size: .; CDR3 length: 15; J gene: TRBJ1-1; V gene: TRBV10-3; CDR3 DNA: TGTGCCATCAGTAGGGACAGTCACATGAACACTGAAGCTTTCTTT; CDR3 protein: CAISRDSHMNTEAFF
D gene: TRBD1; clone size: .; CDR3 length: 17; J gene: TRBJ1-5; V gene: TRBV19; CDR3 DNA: TGTGCCAGTAGCCCCCCACCGGGACAGGAGCTAAATCAGCCCCAGCATTTT; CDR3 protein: CASSPPPGQELNQPQHF
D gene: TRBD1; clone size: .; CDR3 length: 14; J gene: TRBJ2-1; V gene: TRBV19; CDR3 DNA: TGTGCCAGTAGTAACAGGGGCTCCTACAATGAGCAGTTCTTC; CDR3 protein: CASSNRGSYNEQFF
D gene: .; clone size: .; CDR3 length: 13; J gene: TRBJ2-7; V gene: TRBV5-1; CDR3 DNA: TGCGCCAGCAGCTTGGGACAGGGAGGCGAGCAGTACTTC; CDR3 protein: CASSLGQGGEQYF
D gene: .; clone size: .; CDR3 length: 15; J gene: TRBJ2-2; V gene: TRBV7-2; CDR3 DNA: TGTGCCAGCAGCCTACACCAGACAGGCGTCGGGGAGCTGTTTTTT; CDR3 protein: CASSLHQTGVGELFF
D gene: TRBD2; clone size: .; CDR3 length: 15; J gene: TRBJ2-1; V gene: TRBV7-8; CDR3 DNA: TGTGCCAGCAGCCGTAGCGGGGGGGCCTACAATGAGCAGTTCTTC; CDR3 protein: CASSRSGGAYNEQFF
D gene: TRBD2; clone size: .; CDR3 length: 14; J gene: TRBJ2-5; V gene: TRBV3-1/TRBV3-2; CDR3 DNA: TGTGCCAGCAGCCTTGGGGGGGGCCAAGAGACCCAGTACTTC; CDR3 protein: CASSLGGGQETQYF
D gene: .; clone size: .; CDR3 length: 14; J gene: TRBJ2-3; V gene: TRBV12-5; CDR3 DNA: TGTGCTAGTGGTTTGATACGGTACACAGATACGCAGTATTTT; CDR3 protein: CASGLIRYTDTQYF
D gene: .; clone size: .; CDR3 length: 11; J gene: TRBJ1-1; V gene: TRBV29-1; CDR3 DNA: TGCAGCGTTGAAAGGGCGGGTGAAGCTTTCTTT; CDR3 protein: CSVERAGEAFF
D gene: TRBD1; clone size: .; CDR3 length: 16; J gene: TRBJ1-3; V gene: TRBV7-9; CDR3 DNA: TGTGCCAGCAGCGCACAACCCAGGGGGCCAGGAAACACCATATATTTT; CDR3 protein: CASSAQPRGPGNTIYF
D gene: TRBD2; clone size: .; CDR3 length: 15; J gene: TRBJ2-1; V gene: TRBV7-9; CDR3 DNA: TGTGCCAGCAGCTTAGATCTAGCGGGGGACAATGAGCAGTTCTTC; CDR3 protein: CASSLDLAGDNEQFF
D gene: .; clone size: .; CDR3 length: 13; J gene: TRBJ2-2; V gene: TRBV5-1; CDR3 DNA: TGCGCCAGCAGCTTGGATATTGCCGGGGAGCTGTTTTTT; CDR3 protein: CASSLDIAGELFF
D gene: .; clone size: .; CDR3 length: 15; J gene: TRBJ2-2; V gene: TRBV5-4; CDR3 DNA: TGTGCCAGCAGCGAAGGGCAGGGGGGCACCGGGGAGCTGTTTTTT; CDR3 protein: CASSEGQGGTGELFF
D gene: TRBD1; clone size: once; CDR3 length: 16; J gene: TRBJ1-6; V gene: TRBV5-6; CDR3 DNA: TGTGCCAGCAGCGCCGGGACAGGCGACTATAATTCACCCCTCCACTTT; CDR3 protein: CASSAGTGDYNSPLHF
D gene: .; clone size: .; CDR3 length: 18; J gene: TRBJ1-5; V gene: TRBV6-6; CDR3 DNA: TGTGCCAGCAGTCATACCCCCCGCAGGCAGCTCAGCAATCAGCCCCAGCATTTT; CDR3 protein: CASSHTPRRQLSNQPQHF
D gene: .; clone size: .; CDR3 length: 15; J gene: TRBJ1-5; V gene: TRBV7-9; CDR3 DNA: TGTGCCAGCAGCTTGGGGGGGGCGGGCAATCAGCCCCAGCATTTT; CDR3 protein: CASSLGGAGNQPQHF
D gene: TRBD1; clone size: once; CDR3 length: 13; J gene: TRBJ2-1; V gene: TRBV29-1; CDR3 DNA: TGCAGCGCCACCGGGACAGGGGGTATTGAGCAGTTCTTC; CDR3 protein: CSATGTGGIEQFF
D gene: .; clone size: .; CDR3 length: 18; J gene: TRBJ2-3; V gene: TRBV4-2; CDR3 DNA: TGTGCCAGCAGCCAAGAGAGTCCTGCAGCGGGTAGCACAGATACGCAGTATTTT; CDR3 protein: CASSQESPAAGSTDTQYF
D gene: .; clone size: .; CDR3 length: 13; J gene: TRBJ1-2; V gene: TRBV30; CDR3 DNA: TGTGCCTGGAGGGGTGGGGAGGGCTATGGCTACACCTTC; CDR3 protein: CAWRGGEGYGYTF
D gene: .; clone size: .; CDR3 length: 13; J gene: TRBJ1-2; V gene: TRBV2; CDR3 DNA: TGTGCCAGCAGTGAAGGTTCCACTTATGGCTACACCTTC; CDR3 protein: CASSEGSTYGYTF
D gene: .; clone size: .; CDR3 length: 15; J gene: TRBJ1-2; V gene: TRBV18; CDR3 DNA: TGTGCCAGCTCACTGGCCGGGGGAGCTAACTATGGCTACACCTTC; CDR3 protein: CASSLAGGANYGYTF
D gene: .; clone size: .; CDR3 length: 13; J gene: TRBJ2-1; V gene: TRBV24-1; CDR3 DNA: TGTGCCACCAGTGATGTATCCTACAATGAGCAGTTCTTC; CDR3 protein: CATSDVSYNEQFF